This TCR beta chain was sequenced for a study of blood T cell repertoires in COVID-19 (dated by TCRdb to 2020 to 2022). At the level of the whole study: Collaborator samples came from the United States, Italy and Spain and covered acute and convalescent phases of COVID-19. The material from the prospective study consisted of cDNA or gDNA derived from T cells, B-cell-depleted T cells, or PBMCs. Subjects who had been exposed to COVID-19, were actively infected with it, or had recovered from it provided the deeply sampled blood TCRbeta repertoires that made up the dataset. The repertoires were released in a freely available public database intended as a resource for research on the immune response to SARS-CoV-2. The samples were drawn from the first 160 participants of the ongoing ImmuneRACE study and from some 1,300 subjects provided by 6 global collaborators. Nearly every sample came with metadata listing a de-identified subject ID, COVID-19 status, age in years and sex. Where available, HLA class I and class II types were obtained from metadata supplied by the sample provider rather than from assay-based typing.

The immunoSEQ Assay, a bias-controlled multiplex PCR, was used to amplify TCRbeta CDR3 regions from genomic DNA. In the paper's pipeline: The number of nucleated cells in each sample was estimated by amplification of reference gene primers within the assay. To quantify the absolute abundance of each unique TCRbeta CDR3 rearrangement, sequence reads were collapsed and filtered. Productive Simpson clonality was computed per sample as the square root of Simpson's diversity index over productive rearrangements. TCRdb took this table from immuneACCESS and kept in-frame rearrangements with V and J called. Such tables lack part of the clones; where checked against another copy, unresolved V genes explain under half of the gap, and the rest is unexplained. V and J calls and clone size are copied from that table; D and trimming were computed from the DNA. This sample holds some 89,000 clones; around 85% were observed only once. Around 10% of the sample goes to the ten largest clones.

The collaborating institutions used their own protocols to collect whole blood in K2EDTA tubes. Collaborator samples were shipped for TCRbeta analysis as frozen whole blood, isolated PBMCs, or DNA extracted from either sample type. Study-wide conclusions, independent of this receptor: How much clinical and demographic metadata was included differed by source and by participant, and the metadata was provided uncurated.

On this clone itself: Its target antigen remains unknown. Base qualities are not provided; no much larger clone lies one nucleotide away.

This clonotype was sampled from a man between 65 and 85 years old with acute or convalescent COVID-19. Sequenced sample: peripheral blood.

The CDR3 in this case is CASSLLRNTEAFF. In nucleotide form, the sequence is TGTGCCAGCAGCCTCCTGAGGAACACTGAAGCTTTCTTT. The chain is assembled from TRBV5-4 and TRBJ1-1; the D gene cannot be named for sure. V lost 4 bases and J lost 1 base; the stretch between them is 8 bases long. From cysteine to phenylalanine, the CDR3 is 13 amino acids long. Just the 39-base CDR3 DNA is kept, in frame starting at base 1. In the germline V gene (reference sequence), CDR1 corresponds to SGHNT and CDR2 to YYREEE.